The present entry profiles one T cell receptor beta chain with its context. The sample comes from a study of T cells in localized non-small cell lung cancer. The method was immunoSEQ multiplex PCR; TCRdb's version includes in-frame clones alone and lacks a portion of them. There are 90,000 to 95,000 clones in the sample; just over 90% occur only once, and roughly 4% lies in the top ten. CDR1 SGHVS and CDR2 FQNEAQ come from the germline V gene. The CDR3 covers 17 residues. The V end lost 5 bases, the J end lost 6 bases, and 25 bases lay between the germline ends. The sequencing here drew on PBMCs, taken before any cancer treatment. This TCR was recovered from a woman aged 40-69 years with stage II squamous cell lung carcinoma. The chain joins TRBV7-8 to TRBJ1-2; D perhaps matches TRBD1 (5 bases). CDR3: CASSPTAQGTVFHGYTF. The CDR3 nucleotides read TGTGCCAGCAGCCCTACAGCCCAGGGCACGGTCTTCCATGGCTACACCTTC.